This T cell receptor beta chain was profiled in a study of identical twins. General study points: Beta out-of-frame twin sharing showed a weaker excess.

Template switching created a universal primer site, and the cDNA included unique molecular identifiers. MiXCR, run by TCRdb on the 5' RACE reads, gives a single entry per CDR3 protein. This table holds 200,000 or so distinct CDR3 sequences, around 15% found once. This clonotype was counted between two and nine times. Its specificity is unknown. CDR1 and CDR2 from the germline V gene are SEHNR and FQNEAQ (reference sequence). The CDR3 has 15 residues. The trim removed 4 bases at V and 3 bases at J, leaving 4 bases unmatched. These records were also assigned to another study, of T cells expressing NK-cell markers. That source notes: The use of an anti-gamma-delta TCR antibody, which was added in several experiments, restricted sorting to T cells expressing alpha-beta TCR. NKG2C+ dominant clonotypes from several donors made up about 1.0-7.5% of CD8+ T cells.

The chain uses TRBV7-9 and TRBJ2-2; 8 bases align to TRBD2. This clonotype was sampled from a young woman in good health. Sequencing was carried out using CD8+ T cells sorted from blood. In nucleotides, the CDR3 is TGTGCCAGCAGCTCGGGGGGGCCGGACACCGGGGAGCTGTTTTTT. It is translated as CASSSGGPDTGELFF.